The T cell receptor (beta chain) under discussion was sequenced for a study of T cells in Graves' hyperthyroidism and ophthalmopathy. Amplified regions were TCR beta CDR3 sequences from RNA transcripts. The TCR CDR3 was amplified in a first-round RT-PCR using the HTBI primer set. TCRdb used MiXCR to reprocess the multiplex PCR reads, holding one entry per CDR3 protein. Of 550,000 to 700,000 distinct CDR3 sequences in the sample, around 45% were seen once. This clonotype was found many times. This TCR was sampled from an adult woman with Graves' disease, either hyperthyroidism or ophthalmopathy (not recorded which). The sample was peripheral blood or thyroid tissue (not recorded which).

The CDR3 spells CASRSTENTEAFF. CDR3 coding DNA: TGTGCCAGCAGATCGACAGAGAACACTGAAGCTTTCTTT. The chain links TRBV25-1 to TRBJ1-1, with TRBD1 as a possible D gene (5 bases). Per the germline V gene, CDR1 is MGHDK and CDR2 is SYGVNS. The CDR3 is made up of 13 amino acids. Deletions cut 6 bases from V and 1 base from J, with 9 bases between.